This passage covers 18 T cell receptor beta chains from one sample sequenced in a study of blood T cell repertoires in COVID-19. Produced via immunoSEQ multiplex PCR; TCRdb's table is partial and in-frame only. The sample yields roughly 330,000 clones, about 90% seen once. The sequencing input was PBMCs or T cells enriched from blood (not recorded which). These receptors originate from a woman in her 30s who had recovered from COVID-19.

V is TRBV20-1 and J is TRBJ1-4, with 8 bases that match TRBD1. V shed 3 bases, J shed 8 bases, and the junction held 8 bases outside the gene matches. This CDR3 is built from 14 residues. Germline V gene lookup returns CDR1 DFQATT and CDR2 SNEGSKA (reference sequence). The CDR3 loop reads CSASSTGVREKLFF. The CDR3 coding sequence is TGCAGTGCTAGTTCGACAGGGGTGAGGGAAAAACTGTTTTTT.

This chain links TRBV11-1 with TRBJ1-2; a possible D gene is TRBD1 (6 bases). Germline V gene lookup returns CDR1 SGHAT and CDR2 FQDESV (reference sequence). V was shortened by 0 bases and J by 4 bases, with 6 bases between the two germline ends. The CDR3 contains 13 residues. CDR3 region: CASSLARGYGYTF. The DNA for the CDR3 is TGTGCCAGCAGCTTAGCCAGGGGCTATGGCTACACCTTC.

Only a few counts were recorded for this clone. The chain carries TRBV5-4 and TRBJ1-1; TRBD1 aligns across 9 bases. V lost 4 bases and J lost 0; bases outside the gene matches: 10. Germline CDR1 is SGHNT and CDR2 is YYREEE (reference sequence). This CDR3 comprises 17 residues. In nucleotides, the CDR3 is TGTGCCAGCAGCCCGGGACAGGGCCGGCGGGTGAACACTGAAGCTTTCTTT. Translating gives CASSPGQGRRVNTEAFF.

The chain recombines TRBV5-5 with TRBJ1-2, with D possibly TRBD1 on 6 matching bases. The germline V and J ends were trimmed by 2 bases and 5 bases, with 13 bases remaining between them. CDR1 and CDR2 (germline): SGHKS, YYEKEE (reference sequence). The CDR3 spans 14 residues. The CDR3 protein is CASSFGGGEYGYTF. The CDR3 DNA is TGTGCCAGCAGCTTTGGGGGGGGCGAGTATGGCTACACCTTC.

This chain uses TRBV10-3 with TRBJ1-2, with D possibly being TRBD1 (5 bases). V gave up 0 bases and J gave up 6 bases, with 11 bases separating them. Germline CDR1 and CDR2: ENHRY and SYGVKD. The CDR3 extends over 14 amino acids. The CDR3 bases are TGTGCCATCAGTGAGTCTGGGCAGGGTAATGGCTACACCTTC. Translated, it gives CAISESGQGNGYTF.

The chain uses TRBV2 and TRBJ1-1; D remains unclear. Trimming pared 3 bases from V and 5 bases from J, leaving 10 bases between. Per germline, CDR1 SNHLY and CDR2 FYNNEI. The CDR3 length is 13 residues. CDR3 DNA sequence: TGTGCCAGCAGTGATGAGGGAGGGACTGAAGCTTTCTTT. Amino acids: CASSDEGGTEAFF.

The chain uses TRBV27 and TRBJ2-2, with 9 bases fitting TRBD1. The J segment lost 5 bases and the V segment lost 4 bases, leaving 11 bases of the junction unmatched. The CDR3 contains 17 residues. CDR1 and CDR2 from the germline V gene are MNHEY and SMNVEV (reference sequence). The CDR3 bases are TGTGCCAGCAGTTCCCTAACCGGGACAGGGAAGACCGGGGAGCTGTTTTTT. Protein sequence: CASSSLTGTGKTGELFF.

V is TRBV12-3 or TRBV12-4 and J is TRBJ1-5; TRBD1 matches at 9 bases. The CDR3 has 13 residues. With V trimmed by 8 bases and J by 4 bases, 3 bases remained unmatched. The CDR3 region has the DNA TGTGCCAGCCGGGACAGGGTAAATCAGCCCCAGCATTTT. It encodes CASRDRVNQPQHF.

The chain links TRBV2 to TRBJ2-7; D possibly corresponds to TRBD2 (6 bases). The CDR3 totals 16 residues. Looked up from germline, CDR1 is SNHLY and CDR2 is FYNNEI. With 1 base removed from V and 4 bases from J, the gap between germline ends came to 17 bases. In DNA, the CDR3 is TGTGCCAGCAGTGAAGGGCCCGCGGGGTACTATTACGAGCAGTACTTC. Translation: CASSEGPAGYYYEQYF. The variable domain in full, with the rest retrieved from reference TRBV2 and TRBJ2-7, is EPEVTQTPSHQVTQMGQEVILRCVPISNHLYFYWYRQILGQKVEFLVSFYNNEISEKSEIFDDQFSVERPDGSNFTLKIRSTKLEDSAMYFCASSEGPAGYYYEQYFGPGTRLTVT.

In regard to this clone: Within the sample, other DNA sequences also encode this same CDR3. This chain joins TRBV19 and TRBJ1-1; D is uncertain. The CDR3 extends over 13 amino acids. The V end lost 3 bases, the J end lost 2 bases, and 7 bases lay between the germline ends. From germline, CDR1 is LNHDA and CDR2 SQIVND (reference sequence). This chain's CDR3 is CASSITGNTEAFF. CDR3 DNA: TGTGCCAGTAGTATTACGGGAAACACTGAAGCTTTCTTT.

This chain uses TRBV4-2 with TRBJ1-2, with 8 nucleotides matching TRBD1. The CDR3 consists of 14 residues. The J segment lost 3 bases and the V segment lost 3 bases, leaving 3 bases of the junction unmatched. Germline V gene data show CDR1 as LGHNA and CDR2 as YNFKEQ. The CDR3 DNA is TGTGCCAGCAGCCACAACAGGGGGGACTATGGCTACACCTTC. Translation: CASSHNRGDYGYTF.

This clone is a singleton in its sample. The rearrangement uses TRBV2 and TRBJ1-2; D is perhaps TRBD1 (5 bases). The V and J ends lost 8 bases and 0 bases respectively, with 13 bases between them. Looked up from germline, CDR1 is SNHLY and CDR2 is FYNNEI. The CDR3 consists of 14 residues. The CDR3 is CASAGRRSNYGYTF. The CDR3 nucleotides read TGTGCCAGCGCGGGGCGGAGATCTAACTATGGCTACACCTTC.

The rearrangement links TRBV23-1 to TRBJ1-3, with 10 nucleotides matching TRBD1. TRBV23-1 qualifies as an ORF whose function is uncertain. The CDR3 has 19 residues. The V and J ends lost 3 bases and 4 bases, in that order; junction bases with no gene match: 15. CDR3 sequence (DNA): TGCGCCAGCAGTCACATCGACCACTTTGACAGGGGGCCCGGAAACACCATATATTTT. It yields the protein CASSHIDHFDRGPGNTIYF.

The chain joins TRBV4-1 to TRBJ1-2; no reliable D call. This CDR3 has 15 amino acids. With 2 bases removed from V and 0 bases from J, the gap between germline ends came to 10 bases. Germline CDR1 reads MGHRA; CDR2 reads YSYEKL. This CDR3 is CASSQPQRANYGYTF. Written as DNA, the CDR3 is TGCGCCAGCAGCCAACCCCAGAGGGCTAACTATGGCTACACCTTC.

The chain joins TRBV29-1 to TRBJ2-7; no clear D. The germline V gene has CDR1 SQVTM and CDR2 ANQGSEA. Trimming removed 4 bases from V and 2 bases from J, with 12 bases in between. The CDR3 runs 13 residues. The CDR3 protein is CSVARLGAYEQYF. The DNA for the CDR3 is TGCAGCGTTGCCAGGTTAGGCGCCTACGAGCAGTACTTC.

The CDR3 DNA sequence: TGTGCCACCAGTGATCAAACAACAGGGACAGATACGCAGTATTTT. Its translation is CATSDQTTGTDTQYF. The rearrangement uses TRBV24-1 and TRBJ2-3; tentatively, D is TRBD1 (6 bases). The CDR3 covers 15 residues. Germline CDR1 is KGHDR and CDR2 is SFDVKD. V gave up 3 bases and J gave up 3 bases, with 12 bases separating them.

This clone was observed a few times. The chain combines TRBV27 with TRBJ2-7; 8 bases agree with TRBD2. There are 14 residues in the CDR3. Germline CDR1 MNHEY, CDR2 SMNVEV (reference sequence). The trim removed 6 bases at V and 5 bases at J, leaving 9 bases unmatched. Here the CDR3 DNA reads TGTGCCAGCAGGGAGGGACTAGTCAGGGACGAGCAGTACTTC. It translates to CASREGLVRDEQYF.

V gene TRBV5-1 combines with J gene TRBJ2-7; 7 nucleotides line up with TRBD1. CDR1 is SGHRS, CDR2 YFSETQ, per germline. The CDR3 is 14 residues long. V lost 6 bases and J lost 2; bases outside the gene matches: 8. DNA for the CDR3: TGCGCCAGCACAACGAGGACAGGCCCCTACGAGCAGTACTTC. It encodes CASTTRTGPYEQYF.